The subject of this entry is one T cell receptor (beta chain). This entry comes from a study of cytomegalovirus exposure and HLA in healthy donors. This CDR3 comprises 17 residues. Per germline, CDR1 GTSNPN and CDR2 SVGIG (reference sequence). The junction had 17 bases not matched to a gene; V was cut back by 3 bases and J by 4 bases. PCR used 60 Vbeta primers and 13 Jbeta primers. Assay used: immunoSEQ multiplex PCR; TCRdb lists only in-frame clones, some missing. With roughly 78,000 clones in the sample, the ten largest clones hold less than 6%. Sample: PBMCs. This receptor was obtained from a man aged 40-55 years in good health and CMV-seronegative. This chain links TRBV30 with TRBJ1-2, with 7 positions matching TRBD1. Here the CDR3 DNA reads TGTGCCTGGAGAGACAGGGCGCGGGGACTTACCCCCTATGGCTACACCTTC. This translates into CAWRDRARGLTPYGYTF.